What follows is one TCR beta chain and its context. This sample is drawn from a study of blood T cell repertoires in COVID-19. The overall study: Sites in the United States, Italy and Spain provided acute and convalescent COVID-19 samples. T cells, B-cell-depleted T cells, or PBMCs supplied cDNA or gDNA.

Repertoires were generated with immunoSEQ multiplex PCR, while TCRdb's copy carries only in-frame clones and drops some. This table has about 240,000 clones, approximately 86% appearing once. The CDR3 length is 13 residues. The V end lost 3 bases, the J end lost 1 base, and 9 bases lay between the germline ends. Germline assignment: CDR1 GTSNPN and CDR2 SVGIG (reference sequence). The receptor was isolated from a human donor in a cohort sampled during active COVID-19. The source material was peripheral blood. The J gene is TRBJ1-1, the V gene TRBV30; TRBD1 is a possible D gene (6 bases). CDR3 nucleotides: TGTGCCTGGAGCTCGGGACAGAACACTGAAGCTTTCTTT. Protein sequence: CAWSSGQNTEAFF.